These T cell receptor beta chains were read from a single sample in a study of blood T cells in healthy people across ages. MiXCR was run by TCRdb on the 5' RACE reads, yielding one entry per CDR3 protein. The sample consists of around 1.5 million distinct CDR3 sequences, roughly 32% of them appearing once. The sequenced sample was blood. The receptor set was obtained from a woman in her twenties or thirties in good health. Both conserved end residues are part of each CDR3. Fields, in order: J gene, clone size, D gene, V gene, CDR3 DNA, CDR3 protein. D genes are given only for firm matches. Rows may omit the clone size; those that give it use once, few, many or a size class.

J gene: TRBJ2-7
clone size: many
D gene: NA
V gene: TRBV29-1
CDR3 DNA: TGCAGCGTCGCCGGGACCGCCTCCTACGAGCAGTACTTC
CDR3 protein: CSVAGTASYEQYF

J gene: TRBJ2-1
clone size: NA
D gene: NA
V gene: TRBV20-1
CDR3 DNA: TGCAGTGCTAGGCGAACCTCAGGGGCGCTAACCTACAATGAGCAGTTCTTC
CDR3 protein: CSARRTSGALTYNEQFF

J gene: TRBJ1-5
clone size: NA
D gene: NA
V gene: TRBV6-6
CDR3 DNA: TGTGCCGGCAGTAGTTGGGCTTCTAAAAGGGAGCCCCAGCATTTT
CDR3 protein: CAGSSWASKREPQHF

J gene: TRBJ2-7
clone size: once
D gene: NA
V gene: TRBV5-1
CDR3 DNA: TGCGCCAGCAGCCTTTCTAGCGGGACAGGGATCTACGAGCAGTACTTC
CDR3 protein: CASSLSSGTGIYEQYF

J gene: TRBJ2-1
clone size: many
D gene: NA
V gene: TRBV6-2/TRBV6-3
CDR3 DNA: TGTGCCAGCAGTTACTCGACTACGGCCACTAAATACAATGAGCAGTTCTTC
CDR3 protein: CASSYSTTATKYNEQFF

J gene: TRBJ1-2
clone size: many
D gene: NA
V gene: TRBV29-1
CDR3 DNA: TGCAGCGTTCCCCCCTTTTGGGGCGCAGACTATGGCTACACCTTC
CDR3 protein: CSVPPFWGADYGYTF

J gene: TRBJ2-1
clone size: few
D gene: NA
V gene: TRBV2
CDR3 DNA: TGTGCCAGCGTCGTATTGACAGTATCCTACAATGAGCAGTTCTTC
CDR3 protein: CASVVLTVSYNEQFF

J gene: TRBJ2-7
clone size: few
D gene: TRBD2
V gene: TRBV20-1
CDR3 DNA: TGCAGTGCTAGGGCACCTCTAGCGGGGGTTTCCTACGAGCAGTACTTC
CDR3 protein: CSARAPLAGVSYEQYF

J gene: TRBJ2-5
clone size: NA
D gene: NA
V gene: TRBV18
CDR3 DNA: TGTGCCAGCTCACCTGAGACAGACCAAGAGACCCAGTACTTC
CDR3 protein: CASSPETDQETQYF

J gene: TRBJ2-2
clone size: NA
D gene: NA
V gene: TRBV6-5
CDR3 DNA: TGTGCCAGCAGTTTGAAGGGGTGGGCCGGCCTAGGAACCCACACCGGGGAGCTGTTTTTT
CDR3 protein: CASSLKGWAGLGTHTGELFF

J gene: TRBJ2-7
clone size: NA
D gene: TRBD2
V gene: TRBV5-1
CDR3 DNA: TGCGCCGGCAGCCTCCTTAGCGGGACCTCCTACGAGCAGTACTTC
CDR3 protein: CAGSLLSGTSYEQYF

J gene: TRBJ2-1
clone size: NA
D gene: TRBD1
V gene: TRBV6-6
CDR3 DNA: TGTGCCAGCAGTTACTCGAGGGCAGGGGGCTATGAGCAGTTCTTC
CDR3 protein: CASSYSRAGGYEQFF

J gene: TRBJ2-7
clone size: NA
D gene: NA
V gene: TRBV9
CDR3 DNA: TGTGCCAGCAGCCCGTGGCTAGCTCAATACGAGCAGTACTTC
CDR3 protein: CASSPWLAQYEQYF

J gene: TRBJ1-5
clone size: few
D gene: NA
V gene: TRBV5-8
CDR3 DNA: TGTGCCAGCAGCTTGTTTATCGGGGGGTTGCCCCAGCATTTT
CDR3 protein: CASSLFIGGLPQHF

J gene: TRBJ1-1
clone size: NA
D gene: NA
V gene: TRBV6-6
CDR3 DNA: TGTGCCAGCAGTTACAAGGGAATGGGTGAAGCTTTCTTT
CDR3 protein: CASSYKGMGEAFF

J gene: TRBJ2-7
clone size: NA
D gene: TRBD1
V gene: TRBV20-1
CDR3 DNA: TGCAGTGCTCCGGACAGGGGAATTGGTTACGAGCAGTACTTC
CDR3 protein: CSAPDRGIGYEQYF

J gene: TRBJ1-5
clone size: few
D gene: NA
V gene: TRBV2
CDR3 DNA: TGTGCCAGCAGCTGGGCCAGCGGCAATCAGCCCCAGCATTTT
CDR3 protein: CASSWASGNQPQHF

J gene: TRBJ1-2
clone size: once
D gene: NA
V gene: TRBV28
CDR3 DNA: TGTGCCAGCAGTAGGACGGGTGGCATCTATGGCTACACCTTC
CDR3 protein: CASSRTGGIYGYTF